The rows below give T cell receptor beta chains drawn from one sample of a study of pediatric ulcerative colitis. Here immunoSEQ multiplex PCR was the method, and the copy in TCRdb shows in-frame clones only, minus some. The data show more than 10,000 clones, approximately 80% seen once. Sequences were obtained from gut tissue. Receptor source: a boy under 18 who was a control in a study of pediatric ulcerative colitis. The CDR3 runs from the conserved cysteine through the conserved F or W. The order of the fields is D gene, V gene, clone size, J gene, CDR3 protein, CDR3 DNA. The D gene is left open where the match is weak. Part of the rows lack a size; the others show once, few, many or a class for expanded clones.

d_call: .; v_call: TRBV6-1; clone_size: .; j_call: TRBJ2-1; cdr3_aa: CASSEAVVREAEQFF; cdr3_nt: TGTGCCAGCAGTGAAGCGGTTGTGAGGGAGGCTGAGCAGTTCTTC
d_call: .; v_call: TRBV7-9; clone_size: once; j_call: TRBJ1-3; cdr3_aa: CASRRHSGNTIYF; cdr3_nt: TGTGCCAGCCGCAGACACTCTGGAAACACCATATATTTT
d_call: .; v_call: TRBV11-3; clone_size: once; j_call: TRBJ1-3; cdr3_aa: CASSLVGNTIYF; cdr3_nt: TGTGCCAGCAGCTTAGTTGGAAACACCATATATTTT
d_call: TRBD1; v_call: TRBV11-1; clone_size: .; j_call: TRBJ2-5; cdr3_aa: CASSLRTGGQETQYF; cdr3_nt: TGTGCCAGCAGCTTAAGGACAGGGGGACAAGAGACCCAGTACTTC
d_call: TRBD1; v_call: TRBV6-4; clone_size: .; j_call: TRBJ1-2; cdr3_aa: CASPNPSGTGNYGYTF; cdr3_nt: TGTGCCAGCCCTAACCCATCCGGGACAGGGAACTATGGCTACACCTTC
d_call: .; v_call: TRBV7-2; clone_size: .; j_call: TRBJ1-4; cdr3_aa: CASSLAGGRTNEKLFF; cdr3_nt: TGTGCCAGCAGCTTAGCGGGGGGCAGGACTAATGAAAAACTGTTTTTT
d_call: .; v_call: TRBV19; clone_size: .; j_call: TRBJ2-3; cdr3_aa: CASRAATDTQYF; cdr3_nt: TGTGCCAGTCGAGCGGCCACAGATACGCAGTATTTT
d_call: .; v_call: TRBV5-1; clone_size: .; j_call: TRBJ2-5; cdr3_aa: CASSRGDRWQETQYF; cdr3_nt: TGCGCCAGCAGCCGGGGGGACAGGTGGCAAGAGACCCAGTACTTC
d_call: .; v_call: TRBV7-2; clone_size: few; j_call: TRBJ1-5; cdr3_aa: CASSLGYSGADQPQHF; cdr3_nt: TGTGCCAGCAGCTTAGGCTATAGCGGAGCGGATCAGCCCCAGCATTTT
d_call: .; v_call: TRBV7-2; clone_size: .; j_call: TRBJ1-3; cdr3_aa: CASSLVQVSGNTIYF; cdr3_nt: TGTGCCAGCAGCTTAGTACAGGTCTCTGGAAACACCATATATTTT
d_call: TRBD1; v_call: TRBV2; clone_size: few; j_call: TRBJ1-2; cdr3_aa: CASGKIRTGYYGYTF; cdr3_nt: TGTGCCAGCGGAAAGATACGGACAGGGTACTATGGCTACACCTTC
d_call: .; v_call: TRBV5-1; clone_size: .; j_call: TRBJ2-1; cdr3_aa: CASSLMPKGGQIMNEQFF; cdr3_nt: TGCGCCAGCAGCTTGATGCCTAAGGGGGGACAGATTATGAATGAGCAGTTCTTC
d_call: .; v_call: TRBV7-3; clone_size: .; j_call: TRBJ2-3; cdr3_aa: CASSFTGWDTQYF; cdr3_nt: TGTGCCAGCAGCTTTACAGGATGGGATACGCAGTATTTT
d_call: TRBD2; v_call: TRBV4-2; clone_size: .; j_call: TRBJ2-3; cdr3_aa: CASSQELAGSGPDTQYF; cdr3_nt: TGTGCCAGCAGCCAAGAGCTAGCGGGAAGCGGACCAGATACGCAGTATTTT
d_call: .; v_call: TRBV6-1; clone_size: .; j_call: TRBJ2-1; cdr3_aa: CASSEENFAGPPYNEQFF; cdr3_nt: TGTGCCAGCAGTGAAGAGAACTTCGCGGGACCACCCTACAATGAGCAGTTCTTC
d_call: .; v_call: TRBV30; clone_size: .; j_call: TRBJ2-7; cdr3_aa: CAWKKVLDPYEQYF; cdr3_nt: TGTGCCTGGAAAAAGGTGCTGGACCCCTACGAGCAGTACTTC
d_call: .; v_call: TRBV2; clone_size: .; j_call: TRBJ2-3; cdr3_aa: CAGTKRDITDTQYF; cdr3_nt: TGTGCCGGCACAAAGCGGGACATCACAGATACGCAGTATTTT
d_call: .; v_call: TRBV18; clone_size: .; j_call: TRBJ1-2; cdr3_aa: CASSPWQEPSYGYTF; cdr3_nt: TGTGCCAGCTCACCTTGGCAGGAGCCCTCCTATGGCTACACCTTC
d_call: TRBD2; v_call: TRBV18; clone_size: .; j_call: TRBJ2-3; cdr3_aa: CASSPQLAGASTDTQYF; cdr3_nt: TGTGCCAGCTCACCACAACTAGCGGGGGCTAGCACAGATACGCAGTATTTT
d_call: .; v_call: TRBV4-1; clone_size: .; j_call: TRBJ2-7; cdr3_aa: CASSQNPEGSYEQYF; cdr3_nt: TGCGCCAGCAGCCAAAACCCAGAGGGGTCCTACGAGCAGTACTTC
d_call: .; v_call: TRBV19; clone_size: .; j_call: TRBJ2-1; cdr3_aa: CASSNKHANEQFF; cdr3_nt: TGTGCCAGTAGTAATAAGCACGCCAATGAGCAGTTCTTC
d_call: TRBD1; v_call: TRBV7-9; clone_size: .; j_call: TRBJ1-2; cdr3_aa: CASSLSDRGRNGYTF; cdr3_nt: TGTGCCAGCAGCTTATCGGACAGGGGGCGAAATGGCTACACCTTC
d_call: .; v_call: TRBV7-2; clone_size: .; j_call: TRBJ1-2; cdr3_aa: CASSLSGWDNYGYTF; cdr3_nt: TGTGCCAGCAGCCTATCGGGGTGGGACAACTATGGCTACACCTTC
d_call: TRBD2; v_call: TRBV5-6; clone_size: .; j_call: TRBJ2-5; cdr3_aa: CASSLENGRWGETQYF; cdr3_nt: TGTGCCAGCAGCTTGGAAAACGGGAGGTGGGGAGAGACCCAGTACTTC
d_call: .; v_call: TRBV27; clone_size: .; j_call: TRBJ2-6; cdr3_aa: CASSPSLPGANVLTF; cdr3_nt: TGTGCCAGCAGCCCGTCTCTCCCTGGGGCCAACGTCCTGACTTTC
d_call: .; v_call: TRBV28; clone_size: .; j_call: TRBJ2-3; cdr3_aa: CASSGSWGTDTQYF; cdr3_nt: TGTGCCAGCAGCGGGTCCTGGGGCACAGATACGCAGTATTTT
d_call: .; v_call: TRBV27; clone_size: few; j_call: TRBJ1-5; cdr3_aa: CASREQSEQPQHF; cdr3_nt: TGTGCCAGCAGAGAGCAAAGTGAACAGCCCCAGCATTTT
d_call: TRBD2; v_call: TRBV7-8; clone_size: .; j_call: TRBJ2-1; cdr3_aa: CASTQGTSGHNEQFF; cdr3_nt: TGTGCCAGCACCCAGGGGACTAGCGGACACAATGAGCAGTTCTTC
d_call: TRBD1; v_call: TRBV6-5; clone_size: few; j_call: TRBJ1-2; cdr3_aa: CASSLEGQGVLGYTF; cdr3_nt: TGTGCCAGCAGTCTCGAAGGACAGGGGGTTTTAGGCTACACCTTC
d_call: TRBD1; v_call: TRBV6-4; clone_size: .; j_call: TRBJ2-2; cdr3_aa: CASSGTEVAGELFF; cdr3_nt: TGTGCCAGCTCCGGGACAGAAGTGGCCGGGGAGCTGTTTTTT
d_call: .; v_call: TRBV6-6; clone_size: .; j_call: TRBJ2-1; cdr3_aa: CASSYWGAGGNEQFF; cdr3_nt: TGTGCCAGCAGTTACTGGGGGGCCGGGGGCAATGAGCAGTTCTTC
d_call: TRBD2; v_call: TRBV7-2; clone_size: .; j_call: TRBJ2-1; cdr3_aa: CASSPGLGNEQFF; cdr3_nt: TGTGCCAGCAGCCCGGGACTAGGCAATGAGCAGTTCTTC
d_call: .; v_call: TRBV5-1; clone_size: .; j_call: TRBJ2-1; cdr3_aa: CASSLGGVANEQFF; cdr3_nt: TGCGCCAGCAGCTTGGGAGGGGTAGCCAATGAGCAGTTCTTC
d_call: .; v_call: TRBV10-3; clone_size: .; j_call: TRBJ1-2; cdr3_aa: CAISESRLASLGSGGYTF; cdr3_nt: TGTGCCATCAGTGAGTCGAGGTTGGCGTCCCTGGGTTCGGGCGGCTACACCTTC
d_call: TRBD1; v_call: TRBV5-1; clone_size: .; j_call: TRBJ2-7; cdr3_aa: CASSLQTGTYEQYF; cdr3_nt: TGCGCCAGCAGCTTGCAGACAGGGACCTACGAGCAGTACTTC
d_call: .; v_call: TRBV19; clone_size: .; j_call: TRBJ2-2; cdr3_aa: CASSIHGQNTGELFF; cdr3_nt: TGTGCCAGTAGTATCCATGGACAGAACACCGGGGAGCTGTTTTTT
d_call: .; v_call: TRBV18; clone_size: .; j_call: TRBJ1-3; cdr3_aa: CASSPPQVAGNTIYF; cdr3_nt: TGTGCCAGCTCACCACCGCAGGTTGCTGGAAACACCATATATTTT
d_call: .; v_call: TRBV20-1; clone_size: .; j_call: TRBJ2-1; cdr3_aa: CSASPKGEQFF; cdr3_nt: TGCAGTGCTAGCCCCAAGGGTGAGCAGTTCTTC
d_call: .; v_call: TRBV18; clone_size: .; j_call: TRBJ2-1; cdr3_aa: CASSPPVKDEQFF; cdr3_nt: TGTGCCAGCTCACCACCGGTTAAGGATGAGCAGTTCTTC
d_call: .; v_call: TRBV9; clone_size: .; j_call: TRBJ2-1; cdr3_aa: CASSAEGRKGNEQFF; cdr3_nt: TGTGCCAGCAGCGCGGAGGGGCGCAAAGGAAATGAGCAGTTCTTC
d_call: TRBD1; v_call: TRBV5-6; clone_size: .; j_call: TRBJ2-1; cdr3_aa: CATFNRGFYNEQFF; cdr3_nt: TGTGCCACCTTTAACAGGGGTTTTTACAATGAGCAGTTCTTC
d_call: .; v_call: TRBV5-1; clone_size: .; j_call: TRBJ2-2; cdr3_aa: CASTRVQGELFF; cdr3_nt: TGCGCCAGCACGAGGGTACAAGGGGAGCTGTTTTTT
d_call: TRBD2; v_call: TRBV5-4; clone_size: .; j_call: TRBJ2-5; cdr3_aa: CASSPGLAGREETQYF; cdr3_nt: TGTGCCAGCAGCCCGGGACTAGCGGGAAGGGAAGAGACCCAGTACTTC
d_call: TRBD2; v_call: TRBV11-3; clone_size: .; j_call: TRBJ2-5; cdr3_aa: CASSQLAGAETQYF; cdr3_nt: TGTGCCAGCAGCCAGCTAGCGGGAGCAGAGACCCAGTACTTC